The rows below give T cell receptor beta chains drawn from one sample of a study of blood T cell repertoires in COVID-19. The protocol was immunoSEQ multiplex PCR, while the TCRdb copy is restricted to in-frame clones and leaves out a portion. The sample has approximately 100,000 clones, about 85% seen once. The material sequenced was peripheral blood. The origin of the receptors is a woman between 65 and 79 years old with acute or convalescent COVID-19. The CDR3 runs from the conserved cysteine through the conserved F or W. A D gene is named only where the DNA matches it firmly. Clone size is shown for a subset of rows, as once, few, many or a class of expanded clone.

>.|TRBV19|TRBJ1-3|.
TGTGCCACCCGAAACCCGAGCTCTGGAAACACCATATATTTT
CATRNPSSGNTIYF
>.|TRBV15|TRBJ1-5|.
TGTGCCACCAGCGGCAATCAGGGTAGCAATCAGCCCCAGCATTTT
CATSGNQGSNQPQHF
>.|TRBV18|TRBJ1-2|.
TGTGCCAGCTCACCTCAAAACGAAGGGGCTGGTGGCTACACCTTC
CASSPQNEGAGGYTF
>.|TRBV2|TRBJ1-1|TRBD1
TGTGCCAGCAGACTCGTCCCGGGACAGGGTAGGGGCCAAATGAACACTGAAGCTTTCTTT
CASRLVPGQGRGQMNTEAFF
>.|TRBV19|TRBJ1-6|.
TGTGCCAGTAGTATAACAGGGACTAATTCACCCCTCCACTTT
CASSITGTNSPLHF
>.|TRBV5-1|TRBJ1-4|.
TGCGCCAGCAGCTCCAGGGGCTCTGGAGAAAAACTGTTTTTT
CASSSRGSGEKLFF
>.|TRBV2|TRBJ2-3|.
TGTGCCAGCAGTGAAGATCTAGGCCTTAACACAGATACGCAGTATTTT
CASSEDLGLNTDTQYF
>.|TRBV9|TRBJ2-1|.
TGTGCCAGCAGCTCACGGGGAGACAATGAGCAGTTCTTC
CASSSRGDNEQFF
>.|TRBV15|TRBJ2-5|TRBD1
TGTGCCACCAGCAGAGATTACGGGACAGGGCAGGGAGAGACCCAGTACTTC
CATSRDYGTGQGETQYF
>.|TRBV6-5|TRBJ2-1|.
TGTGCCAGCAGTTACGGGAGCGTCTACAATGAGCAGTTCTTC
CASSYGSVYNEQFF
>.|TRBV29-1|TRBJ1-2|.
TGCAGCGCTCAGGGGCTTTTAGGATATGGCTACACCTTC
CSAQGLLGYGYTF
>.|TRBV5-1|TRBJ2-5|TRBD2
TGCGCCAGCAGCTTACGGACTAGCGGGGACCAAGAGACCCAGTACTTC
CASSLRTSGDQETQYF
>.|TRBV27|TRBJ1-5|.
TGTGCCAGCAGTTTAGTCACAGGGTGGCAGCCCCAGCATTTT
CASSLVTGWQPQHF
>.|TRBV11-2|TRBJ1-4|.
TGTGCCAGCAGCAAACGCCTAGGCGGGGGCGCAACTAATGAAAAACTGTTTTTT
CASSKRLGGGATNEKLFF
>.|TRBV28|TRBJ1-1|.
TGTGCCAGCAGTTACCTACAGGGGAACACTGAAGCTTTCTTT
CASSYLQGNTEAFF
>.|TRBV19|TRBJ2-6|TRBD2
TGTGCCAGTAGTATTAGTAAGATAGCGGGAGGCTCTGGGGCCAACGTCCTGACTTTC
CASSISKIAGGSGANVLTF
>once|TRBV6-2/TRBV6-3|TRBJ1-2|TRBD1
TGTGCCAGCAGTGACTGGGGACAGGGAGACGGCTACACCTTC
CASSDWGQGDGYTF
>.|TRBV7-9|TRBJ1-5|TRBD1
TGTGCCAGCAGCGCATTGACAGGGTCCAATCAGCCCCAGCATTTT
CASSALTGSNQPQHF
>.|TRBV7-7|TRBJ1-3|.
TGTGCCAGCAGCTTAAAACAGGGCTCTGGAAACACCATATATTTT
CASSLKQGSGNTIYF
>.|TRBV7-9|TRBJ2-3|TRBD1
TGTGCCAGCAGCTCCGGACAGGGAACCACAGATACGCAGTATTTT
CASSSGQGTTDTQYF
>.|TRBV11-3|TRBJ2-4|.
TGTGCCAGCAGCCCCTCAGGGGCCGAAAGGAAGCAGTACTTC
CASSPSGAERKQYF
>.|TRBV3-1/TRBV3-2|TRBJ2-1|TRBD2
TGTGCCAGCAGCCAAAGAGGACTAGCGGGAGGGTACAATGAGCAGTTCTTC
CASSQRGLAGGYNEQFF
>.|TRBV19|TRBJ2-3|.
TGTGCCAGTAGTAGCCTGAGGTCCCCAGATACGCAGTATTTT
CASSSLRSPDTQYF
>.|TRBV28|TRBJ1-2|TRBD1
TGTGCCAGCAGTTTACCGGGACAGGGGAACTATGGCTACACCTTC
CASSLPGQGNYGYTF
>.|TRBV3-1/TRBV3-2|TRBJ2-4|.
TGTGCCAGCAGCCCCCCGTCGACAGGAATCAAAGCCAAAAACATTCAGTACTTC
CASSPPSTGIKAKNIQYF
>.|TRBV28|TRBJ1-5|.
TGTGCCAGCCATACCGGGGAAACCCATCAGCCCCAGCATTTT
CASHTGETHQPQHF
>.|TRBV10-2|TRBJ2-5|TRBD1
TGCGCCAGCAGGAAACCGGGACAGGGTTTCCAAGAGACCCAGTACTTC
CASRKPGQGFQETQYF
>.|TRBV5-1|TRBJ2-2|TRBD2
TGCGCCAGCAGCTTGGCGGGGATCACTAGCGGGGGGAACACCGGGGAGCTGTTTTTT
CASSLAGITSGGNTGELFF
>.|TRBV5-1|TRBJ2-2|TRBD1
TGCGCCAGCAGCATGAGACAGGGCTCCGGGGAGCTGTTTTTT
CASSMRQGSGELFF
>.|TRBV30|TRBJ1-2|TRBD1
TGTGCCTGGGGGGGACAGAACTATGGCTACACCTTC
CAWGGQNYGYTF
>.|TRBV5-1|TRBJ2-3|.
TGCGCCAGCAGCTTGGTGGGCCTGGACACCACTAGCACAGATACGCAGTATTTT
CASSLVGLDTTSTDTQYF
>.|TRBV5-4|TRBJ1-3|TRBD1
TGTGCCAGCAGCAAGGGGGCGACTGGAAACACCATATATTTT
CASSKGATGNTIYF
>.|TRBV7-2|TRBJ2-3|.
TGTGCCAGCAGCTTAGTTGGCTCGACAGATACGCAGTATTTT
CASSLVGSTDTQYF
>.|TRBV19|TRBJ2-1|TRBD2
TGTGCCAGTAGTACCCTGACTAGCGGGGACTACCCGGAGCAGTTCTTC
CASSTLTSGDYPEQFF
>.|TRBV18|TRBJ1-5|.
TGTGCCAGCTCACTTTCAGGGAAGGATCAGCCCCAGCATTTT
CASSLSGKDQPQHF
>.|TRBV7-2|TRBJ2-4|TRBD1
TGTGCCAGCAGTGAACAATTAACAGGGGTTGGCAAAAACATTCAGTACTTC
CASSEQLTGVGKNIQYF
>.|TRBV7-8|TRBJ1-5|.
TGTGCCAGCGCGGGGGGGGGTTGGCAGCCCCAGCATTTT
CASAGGGWQPQHF
>.|TRBV6-5|TRBJ1-1|.
TGTGCCAGCCAGGGGCGGGTGAACACTGAAGCTTTCTTT
CASQGRVNTEAFF
>.|TRBV7-7|TRBJ2-5|TRBD2
TGTGCCAGCAGCCGTGGGAGGGGTTTGATGGGGACCCAGTACTTC
CASSRGRGLMGTQYF
>.|TRBV2|TRBJ1-3|.
TGTGCCAGCAGTGACGGGTACGGAAACACCATATATTTT
CASSDGYGNTIYF
>.|TRBV6-6|TRBJ2-2|TRBD2
TGTGCCAGCAGGACACTAGCGGGGGGGAACACCGGGGAGCTGTTTTTT
CASRTLAGGNTGELFF
>.|TRBV7-2|TRBJ1-3|.
TGTGCCAGCAGCCTCGACAGCTCTGGAAACACCATATATTTT
CASSLDSSGNTIYF
>few|TRBV5-1|TRBJ1-1|.
TGCGCCAGCAGCTTGGAACAGGCGAACACTGAAGCTTTCTTT
CASSLEQANTEAFF
>.|TRBV6-2/TRBV6-3|TRBJ1-1|TRBD1
TGTGCCAGCAGTCAGGGGGCTGAAGCTTTCTTT
CASSQGAEAFF
>few|TRBV7-8|TRBJ1-3|.
TGTGCCAGCAGCTTTGGGCCAGGCCCTGGAAACACCATATATTTT
CASSFGPGPGNTIYF
>.|TRBV15|TRBJ2-1|.
TGTGCCACCAGTACGATTTCTAGATTCGATGAGCAGTTCTTC
CATSTISRFDEQFF
>.|TRBV18|TRBJ1-1|TRBD1
TGTGCCAGCTCACCGTCCAGGGGGGCCGGGAACACTGAAGCTTTCTTT
CASSPSRGAGNTEAFF
>.|TRBV29-1|TRBJ1-2|.
TGCAGCGTTGAAGATATCAGAAACGCCCCGGCAGGGGATTATGGCTACACCTTC
CSVEDIRNAPAGDYGYTF
>.|TRBV7-9|TRBJ2-1|TRBD2
TGTGCCAGCAGCTACCCAACAACCGGGACTAGCGGGAATGAGCAGTTCTTC
CASSYPTTGTSGNEQFF
>.|TRBV3-1/TRBV3-2|TRBJ1-3|TRBD1
TGTGCCAGCAGCCAAGTTACAGGGGCCGGAAACACCATATATTTT
CASSQVTGAGNTIYF
>once|TRBV7-9|TRBJ1-2|.
TGTGCCAGCAGCACATCATTTAACTATGGCTACACCTTC
CASSTSFNYGYTF
>.|TRBV28|TRBJ2-5|TRBD1
TGTGCCAGCATTTCGGCCGGACAGGGTCAAGAGACCCAGTACTTC
CASISAGQGQETQYF
>.|TRBV19|TRBJ1-2|.
TGTGCCAGTAGTAGGCCGGAGGGGAGAGTCTATGGCTACACCTTC
CASSRPEGRVYGYTF
>once|TRBV6-4|TRBJ2-3|TRBD1
TGTGCCAGCAGTGACTCCGGACAGGTTAGCACAGATACGCAGTATTTT
CASSDSGQVSTDTQYF
>.|TRBV7-9|TRBJ2-5|TRBD2
TGTGCCAGCAGCACCGGATGGGGCGGGGGGCAAGAGACCCAGTACTTC
CASSTGWGGGQETQYF
>.|TRBV7-9|TRBJ1-2|.
TGTGCCAGCAGCCTCTCGGGCTATGGCTACACCTTC
CASSLSGYGYTF